Sequencing of this T cell receptor (beta chain) was carried out in a study of control samples from healthy donors and cancer patients. The V gene's germline CDR1 is SGHKS and CDR2 YYEKEE (reference sequence). The germline V and J ends were trimmed by 0 bases and 7 bases, with 19 bases remaining between them. This CDR3 region has 16 residues. This clone was counted once. Sequenced by immunoSEQ multiplex PCR; TCRdb stores in-frame clones only, minus some. In the table there are approximately 99,000 clones, about 80% of which are singletons. The gene calls are TRBV5-5 and TRBJ2-5, with D possibly matching TRBD1 (6 bases). The sequenced sample was blood. The TCR comes from a young man in good health. The CDR3 sequence is CASSLVTGSVVGTQYF. The CDR3 DNA reads TGTGCCAGCAGCTTGGTGACAGGTTCCGTTGTTGGGACCCAGTACTTC.